Following are 4 T cell receptor beta chains from one sample sequenced in a study of early T cells in non-severe SARS-CoV-2 infection. TCRdb re-called the 5' RACE reads with MiXCR, one entry per CDR3 protein. The sample has roughly 51,000 distinct CDR3 sequences; around 10% are singletons. The sample was whole blood. The receptors originated from an adult who was a healthcare worker with PCR-confirmed SARS-CoV-2 infection or an uninfected control (not recorded which).

This clonotype is categorized as medium-sized (0.01 to 0.1%). The genes are TRBV25-1 and TRBJ1-5; 9 nucleotides match TRBD1. The V gene's germline CDR1 is MGHDK and CDR2 SYGVNS. The CDR3 is 12 residues long. The ends lost 10 bases at V and 6 bases at J; junction bases unmatched: 4. As DNA, the CDR3 is TGTGCCACCGGGACAGGGAGTCAGCCCCAGCATTTT. Translation: CATGTGSQPQHF.

The J gene is TRBJ1-2, the V gene TRBV29-1; D possibly corresponds to TRBD1 (6 bases). The V and J ends lost 3 bases and 7 bases respectively, with 15 bases between them. Germline assignment: CDR1 SQVTM and CDR2 ANQGSEA. The CDR3 runs 13 residues. The CDR3 loop is CSVDVAGAAGYTF. The CDR3 DNA reads TGCAGCGTTGATGTAGCGGGGGCAGCTGGCTACACCTTC.

By share, this clonotype counts as medium-sized. The chain has TRBV7-2 and TRBJ2-4; 8 bases match TRBD1. The CDR3 length is 16 residues. V trimming: 5 bases; J trimming: 7 bases; junction bases outside the gene matches: 13. Per the germline V gene, CDR1 is SGHTA and CDR2 is FQGNSA. DNA of the CDR3: TGTGCCAGCAGCCAACGTGCAGGGGGCGCGAGTAACATTCAGTACTTC. It codes for CASSQRAGGASNIQYF.

V is TRBV29-1 and J is TRBJ2-1; D gene unclear. The CDR3 is 13 residues long. Between the trimmed V and J ends, which lost 3 bases and 2 bases, there was a span of 8 bases. Germline loops: CDR1 SQVTM, CDR2 ANQGSEA. Here the CDR3 reads CSVDSRPYNEQFF. In DNA form, the CDR3 reads TGCAGCGTTGATTCCAGGCCCTACAATGAGCAGTTCTTC.